The present TCR beta chain was sequenced within a study of T cells after yellow fever vaccination. Study-wide findings and caveats: CD4 and CD8 compartments shared a small share of clonotypes, likely from convergent recombination.

A few counts support this clonotype. What it binds is unknown. Germline assignment: CDR1 SGHTA and CDR2 FQGNSA. V lost 5 bases and J lost 8, with 13 bases in between. There are 13 residues in the CDR3. The TCR cDNA carried a universal primer site and UMIs from 5'RACE template switching. TCRdb reanalysed the 5' RACE reads using MiXCR and keeps one entry per CDR3 protein. Seen here are 550,000 to 750,000 distinct CDR3 sequences, about 14% observed once, and the top ten hold 11% to 15%. V and J are TRBV7-2 and TRBJ2-4; perhaps TRBD2 as D (5 bases). This receptor was obtained from a man under 40 who received the YFV17D yellow fever vaccine. The source material was PBMCs, sampled on the day of the yellow fever booster vaccination. This CDR3 reads CASSPARRDIQYF. The CDR3 DNA follows: TGTGCCAGCAGCCCGGCCAGGCGGGACATTCAGTACTTC.